The clone carrying this TCR beta chain was seen more than once but under ten times. Building of the TCR beta libraries involved iRepertoire HTBI primers and Arm-PCR of CDR3 regions. MiXCR, applied by TCRdb to the multiplex PCR reads, yields one record per CDR3 protein. The sample shows 550,000 to 600,000 distinct CDR3 sequences, more than 15% of them seen only once. Documented time point: newly diagnosed GD, antithyroid drugs for less than 3 months. Isolated PBMC RNA provided the starting material for the TCR library. The source of the sample is a study of regulatory T cells in long-lasting Graves disease. CDR3 size: 19 residues. The junction had 20 bases not matched to a gene; V was cut back by 3 bases and J by 3 bases. Germline V gene lookup returns CDR1 SGHTA and CDR2 FQGNSA. The same sample was also used in a study of T cells in Graves' hyperthyroidism and ophthalmopathy. Turning to that study: Peripheral blood also featured most of the thyroid clonotypes expanded above 0.001.

The sample was peripheral blood mononuclear cells (PBMCs), taken at new diagnosis, from a patient treated with antithyroid drugs. This TCR was sampled from a man aged 18 to 30 with Graves disease. This chain joins TRBV7-2 and TRBJ2-7, with 7 bases lining up with TRBD2. CDR3 region: CASSFPGQRDPFGGYEQYF. CDR3 coding DNA: TGTGCCAGCAGCTTCCCCGGGCAGCGGGACCCATTTGGCGGCTACGAGCAGTACTTC. The full variable domain, with the rest looked up from reference TRBV7-2 and TRBJ2-7, is GAGVSQSPSNKVTEKGKDVELRCDPISGHTALYWYRQSLGQGLEFLIYFQGNSAPDKSGLPSDRFSAERTGGSVSTLTIQRTQQEDSAVYLCASSFPGQRDPFGGYEQYFGPGTRLTVT.